The clone carrying this TCR beta chain was found a few times. The junction departs from germline at one end; a sequencing error may be responsible. This same CDR3 is encoded by further DNA sequences in the sample. This sample is part of a study of blood T cell repertoires in COVID-19. Study overall: Some COVID-19 samples were acute and others convalescent; all came from the United States, Italy and Spain. The cDNA or gDNA used as material had been derived from T cells, B-cell-depleted T cells, or PBMCs.

CDR3 length: 16 amino acids. The germline CDR1 and CDR2 sequences are SSHAT and FNYEAQ (reference sequence). How the authors handled the data: It was from reference gene primer amplification that nucleated cell counts were estimated. Only in-frame clones appear in the TCRdb table, and some are missing; sequencing was by immunoSEQ multiplex PCR. From that table come the V and J calls and clone size; the DNA was used to work out D and trimming. The sample contains 120,000 or so clones, around 90% of which appear only once. The receptor comes from a human donor in a cohort sampled during active COVID-19. The sequencing sample was made of peripheral blood. The J gene is TRBJ2-1, the V gene TRBV7-7, with 10 bases lining up with TRBD2. CDR3: CASSPSGTSVYNEQFF. The CDR3 bases are TGTGCTAGCAGCCCCTCCGGGACTAGCGTCTACAATGAGCAGTTCTTC.